Below are 10 T cell receptor beta chains sequenced from a single sample in a study of T cells after yellow fever vaccination. MiXCR, run by TCRdb on the 5' RACE reads, gives a single entry per CDR3 protein. Of about 200,000 distinct CDR3 sequences in the sample, 2.5% to 3.5% are singletons; the top ten hold approximately 3%. This specimen consisted of CD4+ T cells sorted from PBMCs, obtained 10 days after the yellow fever booster vaccination. The origin of the receptors is a man aged 18 to 30 who received the YFV17D yellow fever vaccine.

This clonotype was recorded at least ten times. The J gene is TRBJ2-6, the V gene TRBV7-8; D gene uncertain. The ends were cut back, 3 bases at V and 0 bases at J, with 15 bases in the middle. Germline CDR1 reads SGHVS; CDR2 reads FQNEAQ. The CDR3 contains 18 residues. CDR3 residues: CASSLTGGAISGANVLTF. In DNA, the CDR3 is TGTGCCAGCAGCTTGACGGGCGGAGCAATCTCTGGGGCCAACGTCCTGACTTTC.

This clonotype was recorded at least ten times. The chain links TRBV5-1 to TRBJ2-7; the match to TRBD1 covers 8 bases. The V gene end was trimmed by 2 bases and the J gene end by 5 bases; junction bases not matched to a gene: 9. Germline V CDR1 and CDR2: SGHRS, YFSETQ. This CDR3 has 15 amino acids. Here the CDR3 DNA reads TGCGCCAGCAGCTTCTACCCTGGACAGGGCGACGAGCAGTACGTC. It encodes CASSFYPGQGDEQYV.

In this sample, this clonotype turned up many times. This rearrangement joins TRBV20-1 to TRBJ1-1, with D possibly being TRBD1 (5 bases). This CDR3 has 13 residues. Trimming left V 6 bases short and J 1 base short, with 12 bases between. The germline gives CDR1 DFQATT, CDR2 SNEGSKA (reference sequence). CDR3 in DNA: TGCAGTGCCAAGGGCGGGGGGAACACTGAAGCTTTCTTT. Protein: CSAKGGGNTEAFF.

This clonotype came up a few times. The V and J genes are TRBV3-1 and TRBJ1-4; perhaps TRBD1 as D (6 bases). V was clipped by 4 bases and J by 5 bases, with 11 bases between them. There are 14 residues in the CDR3. CDR1 is LGHDT, CDR2 YNNKEL, per germline (reference sequence). CDR3 sequence: CASSPDSLNEKLFF. Here the CDR3 DNA reads TGTGCCAGCAGCCCGGACAGCCTAAATGAAAAACTGTTTTTT. Together with reference TRBV3-1 and TRBJ1-4, the CDR3 gives the full variable domain: DTAVSQTPKYLVTQMGNDKSIKCEQNLGHDTMYWYKQDSKKFLKIMFSYNNKELIINETVPNRFSPKSPDKAHLNLHINSLELGDSAVYFCASSPDSLNEKLFFGSGTQLSVL.

The sample holds many counts of this clonotype. This sequence joins TRBV2 and TRBJ2-1; 12 bases are shared with TRBD2. V shed 9 bases, J shed 10 bases, and the junction held 7 bases outside the gene matches. The CDR3 contains 13 residues. Germline lookup yields CDR1 SNHLY and CDR2 FYNNEI. CDR3 protein: CASKGLAGLEQFF. The CDR3 DNA sequence: TGTGCCAGTAAAGGACTAGCGGGGCTAGAGCAGTTCTTC.

Ten or more counts support this clonotype. The V call is TRBV2, the J call TRBJ2-5; TRBD1 might be the D (6 bases). Germline V gene lookup returns CDR1 SNHLY and CDR2 FYNNEI. This CDR3 is built from 15 residues. The V end lost 8 bases, the J end lost 2 bases, and 18 bases lay between the germline ends. CDR3 DNA sequence: TGTGCCAGCTCGCTCAGGGGAACCTTGCAAGAGACCCAGTACTTC. Translated: CASSLRGTLQETQYF.

This clonotype was recorded many times. The V and J genes are TRBV4-3 and TRBJ2-3; no reliable D call. Germline V CDR1 and CDR2: LGHNA, YSLEER. The CDR3 is 16 amino acids. The V and J ends lost 4 bases and 2 bases respectively, with 16 bases between them. CDR3 region: CASSLSLLGNTDTQYF. In DNA form, the CDR3 reads TGCGCCAGCAGCCTGAGCCTTTTAGGGAACACAGATACGCAGTATTTT.

V usage is TRBV9 and J usage is TRBJ2-5; no reliable D call. CDR3 length: 12 residues. Trimming took off 3 bases at V and 1 base at J, with 4 bases between the two ends. Germline values: CDR1 SGDLS, CDR2 YYNGEE. CDR3 DNA: TGTGCCAGCAGCGGGATCCAAGAGACCCAGTACTTC. Its translation is CASSGIQETQYF.

This clonotype was found a few times. This chain connects TRBV20-1 to TRBJ2-1; possibly TRBD1 for D (5 bases). Trimming removed 8 bases at V and 1 base at J, with 15 bases between. The germline gives CDR1 DFQATT, CDR2 SNEGSKA (reference sequence). The CDR3 spans 14 residues. This chain's CDR3 is CSSRVPWSYNEQFF. DNA of the CDR3: TGCAGTTCCAGGGTCCCGTGGTCCTACAATGAGCAGTTCTTC.

This clonotype was detected many times. The chain uses TRBV5-1 and TRBJ2-3; 11 bases map to TRBD2. Germline lookup yields CDR1 SGHRS and CDR2 YFSETQ. The J segment lost 2 bases and the V segment lost 4 bases, leaving 6 bases of the junction unmatched. The CDR3 consists of 16 residues. Here the CDR3 DNA reads TGCGCCAGCAGCACCCGACTAGCGGGGAACACAGATACGCAGTATTTT. It specifies CASSTRLAGNTDTQYF.